This T cell receptor beta chain appears in the sequencing data of a study of cytomegalovirus exposure and HLA in healthy donors. Overall study context: Unique TCR beta sequences numbering around 110 million came from some 200 million T cells in an earlier analysis.

Regarding this clone: Its antigen is not known.

This CDR3 spans 15 amino acids. The germline gives CDR1 MDHEN, CDR2 SYDVKM. V lost 1 base and J 0 bases, leaving 9 bases between the germline ends. This PCR relied on a set of 60 Vbeta primers and 13 Jbeta primers. Sequencing used immunoSEQ multiplex PCR; TCRdb keeps in-frame clones, though not all of them. This sample's table has approximately 82,000 clones. Findings and limits, study-wide: Later analysis demonstrated an association between a missense DCLRE1C variant and TCR beta V- and J-gene trimming. There were about 160 TCR beta chains listed as cytomegalovirus-associated.

V usage is TRBV28 and J usage is TRBJ1-1; no clear D. Sequences were obtained from PBMCs. This receptor was obtained from an older woman in good health and CMV-seronegative. Written as DNA, the CDR3 is TGTGCCAGCAGTTTATTCGGACTGCTGAACACTGAAGCTTTCTTT. It specifies CASSLFGLLNTEAFF. Filled out from reference TRBV28 and TRBJ1-1, the complete variable domain reads DVKVTQSSRYLVKRTGEKVFLECVQDMDHENMFWYRQDPGLGLRLIYFSYDVKMKEKGDIPEGYSVSREKKERFSLILESASTNQTSMYLCASSLFGLLNTEAFFGQGTRLTVV.